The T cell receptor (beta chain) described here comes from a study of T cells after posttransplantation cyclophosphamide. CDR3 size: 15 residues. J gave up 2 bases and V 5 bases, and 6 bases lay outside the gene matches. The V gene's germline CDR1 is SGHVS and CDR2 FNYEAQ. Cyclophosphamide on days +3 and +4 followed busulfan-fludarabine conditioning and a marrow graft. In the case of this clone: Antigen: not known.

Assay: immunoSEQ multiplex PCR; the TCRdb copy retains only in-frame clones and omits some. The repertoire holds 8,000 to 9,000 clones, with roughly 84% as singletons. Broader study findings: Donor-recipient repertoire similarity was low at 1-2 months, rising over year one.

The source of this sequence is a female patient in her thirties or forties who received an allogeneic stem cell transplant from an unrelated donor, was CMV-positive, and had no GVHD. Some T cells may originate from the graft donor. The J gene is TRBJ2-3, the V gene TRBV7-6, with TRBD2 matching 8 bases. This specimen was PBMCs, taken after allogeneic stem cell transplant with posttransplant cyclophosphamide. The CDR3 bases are TGTGCCAGCAGCCCGGGGGGGCCCTACACAGATACGCAGTATTTT. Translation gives CASSPGGPYTDTQYF.